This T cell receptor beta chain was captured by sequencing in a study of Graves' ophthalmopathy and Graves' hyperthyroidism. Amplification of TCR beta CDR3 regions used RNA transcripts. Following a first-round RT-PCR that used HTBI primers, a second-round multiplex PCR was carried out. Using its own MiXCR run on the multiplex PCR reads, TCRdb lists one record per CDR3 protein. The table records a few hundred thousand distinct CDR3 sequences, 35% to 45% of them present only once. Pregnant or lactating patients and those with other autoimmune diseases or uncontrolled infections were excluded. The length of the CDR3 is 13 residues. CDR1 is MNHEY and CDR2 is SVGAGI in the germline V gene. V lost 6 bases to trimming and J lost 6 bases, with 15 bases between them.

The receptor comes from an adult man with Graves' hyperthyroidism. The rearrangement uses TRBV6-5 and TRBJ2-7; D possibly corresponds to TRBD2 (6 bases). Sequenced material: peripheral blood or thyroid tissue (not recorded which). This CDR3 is CASSKGTQTEQYF. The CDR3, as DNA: TGTGCCAGCAGCAAGGGGACTCAGACCGAGCAGTACTTC.